This T cell receptor (beta chain) was sequenced during a study of blood T cells in healthy people across ages. CDR1 and CDR2 (germline): DFQATT, SNEGSKA (reference sequence). Trimming took off 0 bases at V and 5 bases at J, with 20 bases between the two ends. The CDR3 runs 17 residues. The authors ran a second PCR of roughly 7 to 11 cycles using a sample-barcoded 5' primer and a J-beta primer mix. MiXCR was run by TCRdb on the 5' RACE reads, yielding one entry per CDR3 protein. Here the sample spans around 990,000 distinct CDR3 sequences, 25% being singletons. The same data also went into a second study, on T cells of mothers and their children.

The V and J genes are TRBV20-1 and TRBJ2-1; D is possibly TRBD1 (6 bases). The receptor comes from a girl aged 2 to 9 in good health. The sequenced sample consisted of blood. The DNA for the CDR3 is TGCAGTGCTAGAGATCTTACGGGCAGGGGTCTTCACAATGAGCAGTTCTTC. Its protein is CSARDLTGRGLHNEQFF.